Below, one T cell receptor (beta chain) is given with its context. These data are taken from a study of shared clonotypes between healthy human individuals. Clones were read by immunoSEQ multiplex PCR, and TCRdb kept only the in-frame ones, dropping some. The profile covers 2 million to 2.5 million clones, with around 92% appearing a single time and around 0.4% taken by the ten largest. The authors divided CD4+ cells into CD45RA+ naive and CD45RA-negative memory subsets. The V gene's germline CDR1 is SGHRS and CDR2 YFSETQ. The V gene lost 4 bases and the J gene lost 7 bases, with 9 bases spanning the gap. The CDR3 covers 11 residues.

The sample taken for sequencing was naive CD4+ T cells from PBMCs. Subset here: CD45RA+ positively selected. This TCR was recovered from a man aged 18 to 30 in good health. Some clones in this sample may be carry-over from other donors' samples. The genes are TRBV5-1 and TRBJ2-7, with D tentatively TRBD1 or TRBD2 (5 bases each). DNA of the CDR3: TGCGCCAGCAGCCAAGAGGGGGAGCAGTACTTC. This encodes CASSQEGEQYF.